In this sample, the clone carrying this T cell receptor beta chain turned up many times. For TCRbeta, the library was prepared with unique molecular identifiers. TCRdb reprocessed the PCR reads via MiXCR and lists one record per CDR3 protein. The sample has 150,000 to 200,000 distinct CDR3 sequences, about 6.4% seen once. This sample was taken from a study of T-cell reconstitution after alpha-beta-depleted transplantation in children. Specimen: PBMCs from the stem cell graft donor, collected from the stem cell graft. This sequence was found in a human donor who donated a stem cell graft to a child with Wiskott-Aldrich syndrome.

The CDR3 region has the DNA TGTGCCAGCTCACCATTAGCGAATGAGCAGTTCTTC. Residues: CASSPLANEQFF. V usage is TRBV18 and J usage is TRBJ2-1, with D perhaps TRBD2 (5 bases). Germline CDR1 and CDR2: KGHSH and LQKENI. The CDR3 length is 12 residues. V was pared by 2 bases and J by 7 bases, with 6 bases between.